This T cell receptor beta chain was documented in a study of T cell responses to AZD1222 COVID-19 vaccine. Assay: immunoSEQ multiplex PCR; the TCRdb copy retains only in-frame clones and omits some. The table lists fewer than 90,000 clones, about 88% of them singletons. In germline, CDR1 is SGHTA, CDR2 FQGNSA. The CDR3 consists of 14 residues. Trimming took off 6 bases at V and 4 bases at J, with 15 bases between the two ends. J is TRBJ2-5 and V is TRBV7-2; D might be TRBD1 (6 bases). The specimen comprised peripheral blood, sampled on day 0 of AZD1222 vaccination. The receptor was derived from an adult in good health. This CDR3 is CASRNTGRPETQYF. Written as DNA, the CDR3 is TGTGCCAGCAGGAATACAGGGCGTCCAGAGACCCAGTACTTC.